Below are 3 T cell receptor beta chains sequenced from a single sample in a study of identical twins. TCRdb itself ran the 5' RACE reads through MiXCR, one entry per CDR3 protein. Found here are roughly 710,000 distinct CDR3 sequences, 5.5% to 7.5% of them singletons; the top ten hold around 1.7%. Sequences were obtained from naive T cells sorted from blood. These receptors were taken from a young man in good health.

V usage is TRBV6-5 and J usage is TRBJ1-4, with D perhaps matching TRBD1 (5 bases). The CDR3 is 15 amino acids. Germline assignment: CDR1 MNHEY and CDR2 SVGAGI. Trimming shortened V by 1 base and J by 13 bases, and 19 bases separated the two germline ends. CDR3 protein: CASSYLGPGDGGLFF. The CDR3 region has the DNA TGTGCCAGCAGTTACTTGGGACCGGGGGATGGAGGACTGTTTTTT.

In this sample, this clonotype turned up a few times. The chain has TRBV6-1 and TRBJ1-1; 7 bases map to TRBD1. The junction had 5 bases not matched to a gene; V was cut back by 5 bases and J by 5 bases. From germline, CDR1 is MNHNS and CDR2 SASEGT. The CDR3 is 13 residues long. This CDR3 reads CASSQTGLTEAFF. The CDR3 nucleotides are TGTGCCAGCAGTCAGACAGGGTTGACTGAAGCTTTCTTT.

This clonotype occurred a few times. J is TRBJ2-1 and V is TRBV4-3; no firm D call. CDR3 length: 15 amino acids. Germline V gene sequence: CDR1 LGHNA, CDR2 YSLEER. The V and J ends lost 0 bases and 6 bases respectively, with 12 bases between them. CDR3 residues: CASSQEGRLLNEQFF. The CDR3 DNA follows: TGCGCCAGCAGCCAAGAAGGGCGACTTCTCAATGAGCAGTTCTTC.